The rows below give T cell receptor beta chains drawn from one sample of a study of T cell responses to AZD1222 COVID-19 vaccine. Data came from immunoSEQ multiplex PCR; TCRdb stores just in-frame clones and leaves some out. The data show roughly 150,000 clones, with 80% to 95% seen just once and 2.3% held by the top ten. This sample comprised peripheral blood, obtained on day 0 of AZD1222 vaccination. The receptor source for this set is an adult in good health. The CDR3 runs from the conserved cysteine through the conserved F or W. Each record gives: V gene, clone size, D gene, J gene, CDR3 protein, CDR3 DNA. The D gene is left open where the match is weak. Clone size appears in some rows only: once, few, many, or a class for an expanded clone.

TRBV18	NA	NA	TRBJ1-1	CASSHGNTEAFF	TGTGCCAGCTCACACGGGAACACTGAAGCTTTCTTT
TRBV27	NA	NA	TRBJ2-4	CASSLSWGNIQYF	TGTGCCAGCAGTTTATCGTGGGGGAACATTCAGTACTTC
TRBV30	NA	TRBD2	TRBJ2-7	CAWSAPGLAGYEQYF	TGTGCCTGGAGTGCTCCGGGACTAGCGGGCTACGAGCAGTACTTC
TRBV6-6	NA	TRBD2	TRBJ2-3	CASSGTSVPDTQYF	TGTGCCAGCAGCGGGACTAGCGTTCCAGATACGCAGTATTTT
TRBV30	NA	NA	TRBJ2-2	CAWSVGTGKNTGELFF	TGTGCCTGGAGCGTAGGGACTGGAAAGAACACCGGGGAGCTGTTTTTT
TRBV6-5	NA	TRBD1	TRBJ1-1	CASSPETGVHEAFF	TGTGCCAGCAGTCCCGAAACAGGGGTCCATGAAGCTTTCTTT
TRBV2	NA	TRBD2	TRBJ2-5	CASSRGASGRGETQYF	TGTGCCAGCAGCCGGGGAGCTAGCGGGAGAGGGGAGACCCAGTACTTC
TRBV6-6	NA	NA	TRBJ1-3	CASSSWELGKGPILSGNTIYF	TGTGCCAGCAGCAGTTGGGAATTGGGGAAGGGCCCTATTCTCTCTGGAAACACCATATATTTT
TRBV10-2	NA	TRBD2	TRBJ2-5	CAILPSSGTQETQYF	TGCGCCATCCTCCCATCTAGCGGTACGCAAGAGACCCAGTACTTC
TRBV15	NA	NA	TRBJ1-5	CATSREPRGDQPQHF	TGTGCCACCAGCAGAGAGCCACGGGGGGATCAGCCCCAGCATTTT
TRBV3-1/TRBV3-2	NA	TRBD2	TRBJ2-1	CASSPSPSGILGQFF	TGTGCCAGCAGCCCCAGTCCTAGCGGGATACTCGGGCAGTTCTTC
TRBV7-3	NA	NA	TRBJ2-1	CASSYGGQQFF	TGTGCCAGCAGCTATGGGGGGCAGCAGTTCTTC
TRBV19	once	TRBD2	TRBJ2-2	CASSVAGGLNTGELFF	TGTGCCAGTAGTGTAGCGGGGGGCCTGAACACCGGGGAGCTGTTTTTT
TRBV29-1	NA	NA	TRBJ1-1	CSVELRALNTEAFF	TGCAGCGTGGAGTTAAGGGCTCTGAACACTGAAGCTTTCTTT
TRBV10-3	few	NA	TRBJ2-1	CAIRRTGDSYNEQFF	TGTGCCATCAGAAGGACTGGAGATTCCTACAATGAGCAGTTCTTC
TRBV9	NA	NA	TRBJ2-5	CASSGDPLLETQYF	TGTGCCAGCAGCGGGGACCCCCTCCTCGAGACCCAGTACTTC
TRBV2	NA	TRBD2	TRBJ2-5	CASTIAGGPQETQYF	TGTGCCAGCACTATAGCGGGGGGGCCCCAAGAGACCCAGTACTTC
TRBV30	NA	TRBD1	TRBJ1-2	CAWSVGVGQSDGYTF	TGTGCCTGGAGTGTAGGGGTGGGACAGAGTGATGGCTACACCTTC
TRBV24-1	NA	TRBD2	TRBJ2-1	CATSGLAGGNEQFF	TGTGCCACTTCGGGACTAGCGGGAGGAAATGAGCAGTTCTTC
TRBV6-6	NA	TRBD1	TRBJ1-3	CASSYSEGQGGNTIYF	TGTGCCAGCAGTTACTCCGAGGGACAGGGGGGAAACACCATATATTTT
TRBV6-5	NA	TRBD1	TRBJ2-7	CASSYSGTGVHEQYF	TGTGCCAGCAGTTACTCAGGGACAGGGGTCCACGAGCAGTACTTC
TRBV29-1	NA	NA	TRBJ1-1	CSVAPLWNTEAFF	TGCAGCGTTGCCCCTTTATGGAACACTGAAGCTTTCTTT
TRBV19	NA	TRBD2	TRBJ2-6	CASSRGLAGPGANVLTF	TGTGCCAGTAGTAGGGGACTAGCGGGGCCAGGGGCCAACGTCCTGACTTTC
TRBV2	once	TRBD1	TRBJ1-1	CASSEYGQENTEAFF	TGTGCCAGCAGTGAGTATGGACAGGAGAACACTGAAGCTTTCTTT
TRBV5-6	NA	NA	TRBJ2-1	CASIYGGRDEQFF	TGTGCCAGCATCTACGGGGGGCGGGATGAGCAGTTCTTC
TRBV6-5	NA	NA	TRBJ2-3	CASSYGPGADTQYF	TGTGCCAGCAGTTACGGGCCAGGCGCAGATACGCAGTATTTT
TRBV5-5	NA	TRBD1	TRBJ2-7	CASSLNPGQAVGEQYF	TGTGCCAGCAGCTTGAACCCGGGACAGGCCGTGGGCGAGCAGTACTTC
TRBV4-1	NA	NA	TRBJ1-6	CASSQENGQINSPLHF	TGCGCCAGCAGCCAAGAGAACGGACAGATAAATTCACCCCTCCACTTT
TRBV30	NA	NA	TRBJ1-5	CAWSVRGWGGNQPQHF	TGTGCCTGGAGTGTACGAGGTTGGGGAGGCAATCAGCCCCAGCATTTT
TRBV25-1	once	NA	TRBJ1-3	CASSEFGGYSGNTIYF	TGTGCCAGCAGTGAATTTGGGGGCTACTCTGGAAACACCATATATTTT
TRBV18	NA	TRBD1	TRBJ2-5	CASSTTGGTFQETQYF	TGTGCCAGCTCAACTACAGGGGGTACCTTCCAAGAGACCCAGTACTTC
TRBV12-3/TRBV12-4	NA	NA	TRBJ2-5	CASGVSETQYF	TGTGCCAGCGGGGTATCGGAGACCCAGTACTTC
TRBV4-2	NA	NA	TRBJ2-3	CASSQGSGRTDTQYF	TGTGCCAGCAGCCAAGGTAGCGGACGCACAGATACGCAGTATTTT
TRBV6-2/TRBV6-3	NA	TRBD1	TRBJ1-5	CASSAGTGGPNSNQPQHF	TGTGCCAGCAGTGCCGGGACAGGGGGCCCTAATAGCAATCAGCCCCAGCATTTT
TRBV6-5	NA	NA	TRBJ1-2	CASSPSTRLGYTF	TGTGCCAGCAGCCCGAGCACAAGATTAGGCTACACCTTC
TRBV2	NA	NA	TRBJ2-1	CASSPPLAAYNEQFF	TGTGCCAGCAGTCCCCCCCTGGCGGCCTACAATGAGCAGTTCTTC
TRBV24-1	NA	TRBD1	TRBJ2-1	CATSDSGTGDPDEQFF	TGTGCCACCAGTGACTCCGGGACAGGGGATCCCGATGAGCAGTTCTTC
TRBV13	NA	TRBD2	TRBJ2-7	CASSLPLGLAGDHEQYF	TGTGCCAGCAGCCTACCCCTCGGACTAGCGGGAGACCACGAGCAGTACTTC
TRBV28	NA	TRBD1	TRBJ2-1	CASSKTGGRYNEQFF	TGTGCCAGCAGTAAAACAGGGGGTCGCTACAATGAGCAGTTCTTC
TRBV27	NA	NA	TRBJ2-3	CASSFRETDTQYF	TGTGCCAGCAGTTTCCGCGAGACAGATACGCAGTATTTT
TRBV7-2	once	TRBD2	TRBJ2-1	CASSLSGGSSYNEQFF	TGTGCCAGCAGCTTAAGCGGGGGGTCCTCCTACAATGAGCAGTTCTTC
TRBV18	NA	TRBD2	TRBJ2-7	CASSPGGLAGERDEQYF	TGTGCCAGCTCACCAGGAGGCCTAGCGGGAGAAAGGGACGAGCAGTACTTC
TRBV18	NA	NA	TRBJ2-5	CASSRGHPIETQYF	TGTGCCAGCTCACGGGGACACCCTATCGAGACCCAGTACTTC
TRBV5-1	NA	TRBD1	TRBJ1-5	CASSSRFPGQGNQPQHF	TGCGCCAGCAGCTCCCGCTTCCCGGGACAGGGGAATCAGCCCCAGCATTTT